A single sample is the source of the 27 T cell receptor beta chains below, sequenced in a study of identical twins. TCRdb fed the 5' RACE reads into MiXCR, producing one record per CDR3 protein. The sample includes approximately 700,000 distinct CDR3 sequences, about 20% of them seen just once. The same sample was also used in a study of T cells expressing NK-cell markers.

The specimen was PBMCs. The receptor set was obtained from a woman aged 18-29 years in good health.

This clonotype was recorded at least ten times. DNA for the CDR3: TGCAGTGCTAAAAGGACAGTGCGGGAAAAACTGTTTTTT. Translation gives CSAKRTVREKLFF. V usage is TRBV20-1 and J usage is TRBJ1-4; D may be TRBD1 (6 bases). CDR3 length equals 13 residues. The V end lost 4 bases, the J end lost 8 bases, and 14 bases lay between the germline ends. Germline V CDR1 and CDR2: DFQATT, SNEGSKA (reference sequence).

The chain carries TRBV7-8 and TRBJ2-3; TRBD2 aligns across 7 bases. The CDR3 has 15 residues. Germline lookup yields CDR1 SGHVS and CDR2 FQNEAQ. After removal of 6 bases from V and 3 bases from J, the junction contained 9 bases not matched to a gene. The CDR3 nucleotides read TGTGCCAGCAGTCACGGACTAGTGATTACAGATACGCAGTATTTT. Protein product: CASSHGLVITDTQYF.

V is TRBV7-6 and J is TRBJ1-4, with TRBD1 as a possible D gene (6 bases). V lost 4 bases to trimming and J lost 5 bases, with 17 bases between them. The germline V gene encodes CDR1 SGHVS and CDR2 FNYEAQ. This CDR3 is built from 16 residues. In DNA form, the CDR3 reads TGTGCCAGCAGCTCCTCTTCGGACAGACCAAATGAAAAACTGTTTTTT. This codes for CASSSSSDRPNEKLFF.

Many counts were recorded for this clonotype. The chain has TRBV12-3 or TRBV12-4 and TRBJ2-3; D remains unclear. This CDR3 region has 12 residues. Between the trimmed V and J ends, which lost 6 bases and 6 bases, there was a span of 10 bases. This CDR3 is CASSQSSDTQYF. The CDR3 DNA sequence: TGTGCCAGCAGCCAATCGTCGGATACGCAGTATTTT.

The chain recombines TRBV10-1 with TRBJ2-2; D may correspond to TRBD1 or TRBD2 (5 bases each). CDR3 size: 14 residues. Germline CDR1 reads WNHNN; CDR2 reads SYGVQD (reference sequence). V was trimmed by 4 bases and J by 0 bases, leaving 6 bases between them. The CDR3 region is CASSGDPNTGELFF. The CDR3 DNA reads TGCGCCAGCAGTGGGGACCCGAACACCGGGGAGCTGTTTTTT.

The chain carries TRBV5-1 and TRBJ2-5; D uncertain. Trimming pared 5 bases from V and 7 bases from J, leaving 9 bases between. There are 11 residues in the CDR3. CDR1 is SGHRS, CDR2 YFSETQ, per germline. As DNA, the CDR3 is TGCGCCAGCAGGTCCCGTGGGACCCAGTACTTC. Translation gives CASRSRGTQYF.

CDR3 bases: TGTGCCAGCAGCTTAGCGGACGGGGGGAACTATGGCTACACCTTC. This encodes CASSLADGGNYGYTF. The rearrangement joins TRBV7-2 to TRBJ1-2; tentatively, D is TRBD1 (5 bases). This CDR3 region has 15 residues. The ends were cut back, 0 bases at V and 2 bases at J, with 10 bases in the middle. The V gene's germline CDR1 is SGHTA and CDR2 FQGNSA.

The V call is TRBV29-1, the J call TRBJ2-2; D may be TRBD2 (7 bases). The CDR3 extends over 14 amino acids. The V gene lost 3 bases and the J gene lost 7 bases, with 15 bases spanning the gap. Germline-derived CDR1 and CDR2 are SQVTM and ANQGSEA. The CDR3 region has the DNA TGCAGCGTTGATTTACAGGGCGGGGGCGGGGAGCTGTTTTTT. Its protein product is CSVDLQGGGGELFF.

The chain combines TRBV7-6 with TRBJ1-5; weak D call: TRBD1 (5 bases). This CDR3 has 14 residues. The germline V and J ends were trimmed by 5 bases and 2 bases, with 10 bases remaining between them. CDR1 SGHVS and CDR2 FNYEAQ come from the germline V gene. This chain's CDR3 is CASSQWGGNQPQHF. CDR3 in DNA: TGTGCCAGCAGCCAATGGGGGGGCAATCAGCCCCAGCATTTT. The full variable domain, rest sourced from reference TRBV7-6 and TRBJ1-5, is GAGVSQSPRYKVTKRGQDVALRCDPISGHVSLYWYRQALGQGPEFLTYFNYEAQQDKSGLPNDRFSAERPEGSISTLTIQRTEQRDSAMYRCASSQWGGNQPQHFGDGTRLSIL.

This clonotype was seen a handful of times. The V and J genes are TRBV7-2 and TRBJ2-3; D is unclear. CDR3 length: 16 residues. CDR1 SGHTA and CDR2 FQGNSA come from the germline V gene. V was pared by 1 base and J by 4 bases, with 15 bases between. CDR3 in amino acids: CASSLVRARSPDTQYF. CDR3 DNA: TGTGCCAGCAGCTTAGTGCGAGCGCGATCACCAGATACGCAGTATTTT.

The genes are TRBV5-1 and TRBJ2-7; D not certain. The ends were cut back, 0 bases at V and 5 bases at J, with 9 bases in the middle. Germline V lookup: CDR1 SGHRS, CDR2 YFSETQ. CDR3 size: 13 residues. The CDR3 bases are TGCGCCAGCAGCTTGGTTCGGGCACACGAGCAGTACTTC. Its translation is CASSLVRAHEQYF.

This clonotype was observed a handful of times. The J gene is TRBJ2-3, the V gene TRBV6-5; tentatively, D is TRBD2 (7 bases). The CDR3 runs 16 residues. Germline CDR1 MNHEY, CDR2 SVGAGI. The germline V and J ends were trimmed by 0 bases and 5 bases, with 15 bases remaining between them. The DNA of the CDR3 is TGTGCCAGCAGTTACTCGAAAACGGGGGGCAGAGATACGCAGTATTTT. Translating it yields CASSYSKTGGRDTQYF.

The chain joins TRBV5-1 to TRBJ1-1; D remains ambiguous. There are 14 residues in the CDR3. V shed 3 bases and J shed 8 bases, with 17 bases lying between them. CDR1 is SGHRS and CDR2 is YFSETQ in the germline V gene. DNA of the CDR3: TGCGCCAGCAGCTCATCGGACGGAAGAGGCGAAGCTTTCTTT. It codes for CASSSSDGRGEAFF.

The CDR3 loop reads CSVRWSQDPGTGELFF. In DNA, the CDR3 is TGCAGCGTTCGCTGGTCCCAGGATCCGGGCACCGGGGAGCTGTTTTTT. The gene calls are TRBV29-1 and TRBJ2-2, with no clear D. The germline CDR1 and CDR2 sequences are SQVTM and ANQGSEA. The CDR3 length is 16 residues. The germline V and J ends were trimmed by 5 bases and 4 bases, with 20 bases remaining between them.

In the case of this clonotype: This may be a read error: a much more frequent sequence differs by one nucleotide. The rearrangement links TRBV5-1 to TRBJ2-1; D perhaps matches TRBD1 (6 bases). The CDR3 is made up of 15 amino acids. Germline V CDR1 and CDR2: SGHRS, YFSETQ. CDR3: CASSPQGWDYNEQLF. DNA for the CDR3: TGCGCCAGCAGTCCTCAGGGGTGGGATTACAATGAGCAGTTATTC.

V gene TRBV7-2 combines with J gene TRBJ2-3; D may be TRBD1 (5 bases). This CDR3 contains 14 residues. V gave up 5 bases and J gave up 0 bases, with 9 bases separating them. Germline CDR1 and CDR2: SGHTA and FQGNSA. The CDR3, as DNA: TGTGCCAGCAGCGTCGGACATAGCACAGATACGCAGTATTTT. This sequence encodes CASSVGHSTDTQYF.

The sample holds a few counts of this clonotype. The rearrangement uses TRBV12-3 or TRBV12-4 and TRBJ2-7; perhaps TRBD1 as D (6 bases). The CDR3 is 14 amino acids. V lost 9 bases, J lost 3 bases, and 18 bases lay in between. The DNA of the CDR3 is TGTGCCAGTGCCAGTTGGGACACGCTCTACGAGCAGTACTTC. Translating gives CASASWDTLYEQYF.

This clonotype turned up a few times. The chain carries TRBV20-1 and TRBJ2-1; 11 positions agree with TRBD2. Per the germline V gene, CDR1 is DFQATT and CDR2 is SNEGSKA (reference sequence). V trimming: 6 bases; J trimming: 10 bases; junction bases outside the gene matches: 11. The CDR3 length is 14 residues. The CDR3: CSAKISGGAREQFF. As DNA, the CDR3 is TGCAGTGCCAAAATTAGCGGGGGGGCCAGGGAGCAGTTCTTC.

J is TRBJ2-7 and V is TRBV10-2, with a possible D match to TRBD2 (6 bases). CDR3 size: 15 residues. V lost 0 bases and J 0 bases, leaving 9 bases between the germline ends. From germline, CDR1 is WSHSY and CDR2 SAAADI. CDR3 nucleotides: TGCGCCAGCAGTGAGTCGGGGGGACGCTCCTACGAGCAGTACTTC. This sequence encodes CASSESGGRSYEQYF.

This clonotype was observed at least ten times. J is TRBJ2-7 and V is TRBV12-3 or TRBV12-4; possibly TRBD1 for D (6 bases). CDR3 length: 13 residues. With 3 bases removed from V and 3 bases from J, the gap between germline ends came to 9 bases. CDR3 sequence: CASSFRGNYEQYF. The CDR3 coding sequence is TGTGCCAGCAGTTTTAGGGGGAACTACGAGCAGTACTTC.

V gene TRBV20-1 combines with J gene TRBJ2-5; TRBD2 aligns across 9 bases. This CDR3 contains 13 residues. The V segment lost 4 bases and the J segment 5 bases; nucleotides outside the gene matches: 5. The germline V gene encodes CDR1 DFQATT and CDR2 SNEGSKA (reference sequence). DNA of the CDR3: TGCAGTGCTAAGCGGGGGGCCGGGGAGACCCAGTACTTC. It translates to CSAKRGAGETQYF.

This clonotype was picked up many times. The J gene is TRBJ2-1, the V gene TRBV7-8; D is uncertain. Germline lookup yields CDR1 SGHVS and CDR2 FQNEAQ. The CDR3 spans 13 residues. V was shortened by 1 base and J by 8 bases, with 9 bases between the two germline ends. CDR3 bases: TGTGCCAGCAGCTTAGAAGGCGAGGATGAGCAGTTCTTC. Amino acids: CASSLEGEDEQFF.

CDR3 amino acids: CASSPGTGGIDEQYF. CDR3 in DNA: TGTGCCAGCAGCCCCGGGACAGGGGGGATCGACGAGCAGTACTTC. The chain uses TRBV3-1 and TRBJ2-7; 11 nucleotides agree with TRBD1. Per the germline V gene, CDR1 is LGHDT and CDR2 is YNNKEL (reference sequence). Trimming cost V 4 bases and J 5 bases; bases outside gene matches: 7. The CDR3 consists of 15 residues.

This clonotype was seen more than once but under ten times. V gene TRBV20-1 combines with J gene TRBJ2-3; D gene unclear. CDR3 length equals 15 residues. Per the germline V gene, CDR1 is DFQATT and CDR2 is SNEGSKA (reference sequence). V shed 4 bases and J shed 2 bases, with 16 bases lying between them. CDR3 in DNA: TGCAGTGCTAATACCCTGGCAGGCGACACAGATACGCAGTATTTT. Amino acid sequence: CSANTLAGDTDTQYF.

This clonotype was counted at least ten times. The J gene is TRBJ2-7, the V gene TRBV12-3 or TRBV12-4; perhaps TRBD1 as D (6 bases). The CDR3 is 16 amino acids. V shed 6 bases and J shed 2 bases, with 20 bases lying between them. The chain's CDR3 is CASRPRQADKAYEQYF. CDR3 nucleotides: TGTGCCAGCAGACCCCGACAGGCCGACAAAGCCTACGAGCAGTACTTC.

Only a few counts were recorded for this clonotype. The genes are TRBV20-1 and TRBJ1-4; tentatively, D is TRBD1 (5 bases). Trimming shortened V by 3 bases and J by 6 bases, and 14 bases separated the two germline ends. The CDR3 spans 14 residues. The germline V gene has CDR1 DFQATT and CDR2 SNEGSKA (reference sequence). Here the CDR3 DNA reads TGCAGTGCTAGCCGGGCAGGGATAGATGAAAAACTGTTTTTT. Protein: CSASRAGIDEKLFF.

This clonotype was seen a handful of times. The gene calls are TRBV3-1 and TRBJ1-5; no firm D call. Trimming stripped 1 base from V and 5 bases from J, with 6 bases between. This CDR3 comprises 13 residues. Germline V gene sequence: CDR1 LGHDT, CDR2 YNNKEL (reference sequence). The CDR3 loop reads CASSQVGHQPQHF. CDR3 coding DNA: TGTGCCAGCAGCCAAGTTGGGCATCAGCCCCAGCATTTT.